The 17 T cell receptor beta chains reported below all come from one sample, sequenced in a study of T cells expressing NK-cell markers. TCRdb reanalyzed the 5' RACE reads, giving one entry per CDR3 protein sequence and no DNA. The sample yields around 280,000 distinct CDR3 sequences, of which the top ten take up 0.39%. The sample consisted of blood T cells: a sorted CD56 or NKG2C T cell subset, CD4+ or CD8+ T cells, or bulk PBMC T cells (not recorded which). These receptors came from a young man in good health.

The gene calls are TRBV7-2 and TRBJ2-2. The CDR3 has 14 amino acids. Germline V gives CDR1 SGHTA, CDR2 FQGNSA. The CDR3 region is CASSLAWDTGELFF.

The chain joins TRBV5-1 to TRBJ1-1; the TRBD1 assignment by TCRdb is unverifiable without DNA. CDR3 length: 16 amino acids. Germline-derived CDR1 and CDR2 are SGHRS and YFSETQ. CDR3 sequence: CASSLNVLGTSTEAFF.

The chain couples TRBV19 to TRBJ2-7; TCRdb selects TRBD2, and the lack of DNA leaves this call unchecked. Germline CDR1 and CDR2: LNHDA and SQIVND (reference sequence). There are 17 residues in the CDR3. The CDR3 is CASSPGLAGEFRYEQYF.

The rearrangement uses TRBV5-5 and TRBJ1-5. CDR1 SGHKS and CDR2 YYEKEE come from the germline V gene (reference sequence). The CDR3 loop spans 15 amino acids. The CDR3 reads CASSLLLRVGQPQHF. Together with reference TRBV5-5 and TRBJ1-5, the CDR3 gives the full variable domain: DAGVTQSPTHLIKTRGQQVTLRCSPISGHKSVSWYQQVLGQGPQFIFQYYEKEERGRGNFPDRFSARQFPNYSSELNVNALLLGDSALYLCASSLLLRVGQPQHFGDGTRLSIL.

This chain connects TRBV24-1 to TRBJ2-1; as DNA is missing, the TRBD2 call by TCRdb cannot be tested. Germline CDR1 and CDR2: KGHDR and SFDVKD. This CDR3 has 13 amino acids. The chain's CDR3 is CATSDLRALGQFF.

The rearrangement links TRBV12-3 or TRBV12-4 to TRBJ2-1; the TCRdb D gene call, TRBD1, has no DNA to confirm it. The CDR3 covers 14 residues. Here the CDR3 reads CASSIWGPYNEQFF.

The rearrangement uses TRBV20-1 and TRBJ2-5; the D call from TCRdb, TRBD2, cannot be confirmed without DNA. The germline CDR1 and CDR2 sequences are DFQATT and SNEGSKA (reference sequence). The CDR3 is 14 amino acids. The CDR3 protein is CSALALGYQETQYF.

The chain links TRBV24-1 to TRBJ2-1; there is no DNA to check the TCRdb D call of TRBD2. The CDR3 is made up of 15 amino acids. The germline CDR1 and CDR2 sequences are KGHDR and SFDVKD. The CDR3 reads CATSDFASGDNEQFF.

The chain is built from TRBV6-1 and TRBJ2-3; TCRdb reports TRBD1, a call that lacks DNA to check it against. The CDR3 runs 11 residues. Germline CDR1 MNHNS, CDR2 SASEGT. CDR3 in amino acids: CASSRGWRWYF.

V gene TRBV29-1 combines with J gene TRBJ2-1; TCRdb selects TRBD1, and the lack of DNA leaves this call unchecked. The CDR3 spans 11 residues. CDR1 SQVTM and CDR2 ANQGSEA come from the germline V gene. The CDR3 sequence: CSARGSNEQFF.

The V gene is TRBV20-1, the J gene TRBJ1-2; TCRdb lists TRBD1, though no DNA is available to test this call. Germline V CDR1 and CDR2: DFQATT, SNEGSKA (reference sequence). This CDR3 spans 13 amino acids. The CDR3 protein is CSARERGTAGYTF.

This chain joins TRBV20-1 and TRBJ2-7; TCRdb reports TRBD1, a call that lacks DNA to check it against. Germline CDR1 is DFQATT and CDR2 is SNEGSKA (reference sequence). There are 13 residues in the CDR3. The CDR3 loop is CSARKTRQPEQYF.

The chain joins TRBV15 to TRBJ2-7; TCRdb's assignment of TRBD1 cannot be checked, as there is no DNA. Germline V gene data show CDR1 as LNHNV and CDR2 as YYDKDF (reference sequence). CDR3 length: 14 amino acids. CDR3 sequence reads: CATSNRQGVDEQYF.

V gene TRBV15 combines with J gene TRBJ2-1; TCRdb names TRBD2, which stays unverified in the absence of DNA. This CDR3 spans 15 amino acids. Germline V lookup: CDR1 LNHNV, CDR2 YYDKDF (reference sequence). Here the CDR3 reads CATSKGQRLYNEQFF.

The chain has TRBV6-6 and TRBJ2-7; TCRdb indicates TRBD1, and absent DNA this call remains unverified. The CDR3 totals 12 residues. CDR1 and CDR2 from the germline V gene are MNHNY and SVGAGI (reference sequence). The CDR3 protein is CASNGQGGEQYF.

The genes are TRBV12-3 or TRBV12-4 and TRBJ2-6. This CDR3 is 16 amino acids long. Here the CDR3 reads CASSLGGSLGANVLTF.

The chain employs TRBV12-3 or TRBV12-4 and TRBJ2-1; TCRdb gives TRBD2 as the D gene, but with no DNA this cannot be confirmed. The CDR3 has 12 amino acids. The CDR3 sequence is CASSGLAGGRFF.